This T cell receptor (beta chain) came from a study of T cell responses to AZD1222 COVID-19 vaccine. The table came from immunoSEQ multiplex PCR; TCRdb's copy has only in-frame clones and leaves some out. The sample shows fewer than 100,000 clones, roughly 89% of them seen only once. Trimming pared 3 bases from V and 3 bases from J, leaving 11 bases between. The CDR3 has 14 residues. Germline V gene lookup returns CDR1 SGHRS and CDR2 YFSETQ. The TCR originated in an adult who received the AZD1222 COVID-19 vaccine. The J gene is TRBJ2-3, the V gene TRBV5-1; maybe TRBD1 (6 bases). Sequencing used peripheral blood, obtained 28 days after the second AZD1222 dose. Here the CDR3 DNA reads TGCGCCAGCAGCTCAGGGGCCTTGACAGATACGCAGTATTTT. Translating it yields CASSSGALTDTQYF.